This TCR beta chain was recorded in a study of blood T cell repertoires in COVID-19. The wider study: The United States, Italy and Spain were the sources of the acute and convalescent COVID-19 samples. PBMCs, B-cell-depleted T cells, or T cells provided the cDNA or gDNA that made up the material.

Germline V gives CDR1 SNHLY, CDR2 FYNNEI. After removal of 6 bases from V and 8 bases from J, the junction contained 8 bases not matched to a gene. The CDR3 sequence is 13 residues long. Repertoires were generated with immunoSEQ multiplex PCR, while TCRdb's copy carries only in-frame clones and drops some. The table lists 200,000 to 250,000 clones, approximately 82% of them singletons. The source is a woman older than 75 with acute or convalescent COVID-19. Specimen: peripheral blood. J is TRBJ1-1 and V is TRBV2; 8 bases agree with TRBD1. DNA for the CDR3: TGTGCCAGCAGCCCCTTGAACAGGGGGGAAGCTTTCTTT. It is translated as CASSPLNRGEAFF.